This T cell receptor (beta chain) was identified in a study of blood T cell repertoires in COVID-19. Study background: There were acute and convalescent COVID-19 samples, and they came from the United States, Italy and Spain. PBMCs, B-cell-depleted T cells, or T cells were the source of the cDNA or gDNA that made up the material.

Trimming removed 7 bases from V and 1 base from J; junction bases left unmatched: 5. This CDR3 has 14 amino acids. From germline, CDR1 is SNHLY and CDR2 FYNNEI. The authors' processing: Reference gene primer amplification yielded estimated nucleated cell counts. Clones were read by immunoSEQ multiplex PCR, and TCRdb kept only the in-frame ones, dropping some. Clone size and the V and J calls come from that table; the DNA yielded D and trimming. The sample records over 200,000 clones, approximately 80% being singletons. Cohort 3 donors counted as recovered after two negative PCRs, clearance, or resolved symptoms.

This chain uses TRBV2 with TRBJ1-1; TRBD1 aligns across 8 bases. The sample comprised PBMCs or T cells enriched from blood (not recorded which). The clonotype was recovered from a man in his sixties who had recovered from COVID-19. The CDR3 loop is CASNRQGPNTEAFF. The CDR3 nucleotides are TGTGCCAGCAACCGACAGGGGCCGAACACTGAAGCTTTCTTT.